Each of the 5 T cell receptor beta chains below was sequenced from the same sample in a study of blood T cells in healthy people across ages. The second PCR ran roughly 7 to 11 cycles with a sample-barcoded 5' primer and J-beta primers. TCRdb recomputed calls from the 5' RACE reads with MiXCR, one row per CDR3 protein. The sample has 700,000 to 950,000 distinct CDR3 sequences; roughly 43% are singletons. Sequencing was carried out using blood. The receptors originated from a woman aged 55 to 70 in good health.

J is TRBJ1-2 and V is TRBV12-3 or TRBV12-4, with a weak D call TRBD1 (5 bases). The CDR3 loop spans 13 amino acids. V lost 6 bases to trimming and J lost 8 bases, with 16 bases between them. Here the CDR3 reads CASRTLSGHGYTF. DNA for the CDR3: TGTGCCAGCAGAACGTTGTCGGGGCACGGCTACACCTTC.

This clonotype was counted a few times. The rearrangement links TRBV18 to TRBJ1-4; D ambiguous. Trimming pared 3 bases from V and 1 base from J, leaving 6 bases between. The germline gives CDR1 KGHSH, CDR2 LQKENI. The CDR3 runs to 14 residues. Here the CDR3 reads CASSPEGTNEKLFF. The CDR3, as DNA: TGTGCCAGCTCACCGGAAGGAACTAATGAAAAACTGTTTTTT.

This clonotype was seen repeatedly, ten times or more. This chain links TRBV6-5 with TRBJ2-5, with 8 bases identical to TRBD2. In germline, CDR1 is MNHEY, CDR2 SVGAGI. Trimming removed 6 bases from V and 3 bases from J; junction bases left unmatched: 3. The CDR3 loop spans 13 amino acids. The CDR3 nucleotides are TGTGCCAGCAGACTACTAGCGGAAGAGACCCAGTACTTC. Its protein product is CASRLLAEETQYF.

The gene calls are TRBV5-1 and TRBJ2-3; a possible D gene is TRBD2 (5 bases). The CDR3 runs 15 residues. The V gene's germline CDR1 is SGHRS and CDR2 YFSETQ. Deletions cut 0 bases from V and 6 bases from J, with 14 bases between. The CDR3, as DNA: TGCGCCAGCAGCTTGGGAGCGGAACCTAGGGATACGCAGTATTTT. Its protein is CASSLGAEPRDTQYF. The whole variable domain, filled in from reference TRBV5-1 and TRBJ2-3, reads KAGVTQTPRYLIKTRGQQVTLSCSPISGHRSVSWYQQTPGQGLQFLFEYFSETQRNKGNFPGRFSGRQFSNSRSEMNVSTLELGDSALYLCASSLGAEPRDTQYFGPGTRLTVL.

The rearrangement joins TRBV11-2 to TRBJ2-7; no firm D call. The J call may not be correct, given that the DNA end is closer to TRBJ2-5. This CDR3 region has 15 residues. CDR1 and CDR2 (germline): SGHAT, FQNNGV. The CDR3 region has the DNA TGTGCCAGCAGCTCCACCCTAGGCCTCAAAGAGACCCAGTACTTC. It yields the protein CASSSTLGLKETQYF.